This TCR beta chain was recorded in a study of T cell responses to AZD1222 COVID-19 vaccine. Findings and limits, study-wide: Repertoires were sampled only after the peak T cell response. Females outnumbered males among donors, who were mostly white British; clonal diversity was possibly underestimated.

Sequenced by immunoSEQ multiplex PCR; TCRdb stores in-frame clones only, minus some. The data show approximately 70,000 clones, with 80% to 90% seen just once and roughly 2.7% held by the top ten. A remark on this clone: Its antigen is not known.

J was trimmed by 7 bases and V by 5 bases; bases with no gene match: 7. The CDR3 consists of 14 residues. Germline lookup yields CDR1 MNHEY and CDR2 SMNVEV (reference sequence). The chain recombines TRBV27 with TRBJ1-4; 7 nucleotides align to TRBD1. The source material was peripheral blood, sampled on day 0 of AZD1222 vaccination. This clonotype was obtained from an adult in good health. Here the CDR3 reads CASSLRGFGEKLFF. Written as DNA, the CDR3 is TGTGCCAGCAGTCTCAGGGGGTTCGGTGAAAAACTGTTTTTT.